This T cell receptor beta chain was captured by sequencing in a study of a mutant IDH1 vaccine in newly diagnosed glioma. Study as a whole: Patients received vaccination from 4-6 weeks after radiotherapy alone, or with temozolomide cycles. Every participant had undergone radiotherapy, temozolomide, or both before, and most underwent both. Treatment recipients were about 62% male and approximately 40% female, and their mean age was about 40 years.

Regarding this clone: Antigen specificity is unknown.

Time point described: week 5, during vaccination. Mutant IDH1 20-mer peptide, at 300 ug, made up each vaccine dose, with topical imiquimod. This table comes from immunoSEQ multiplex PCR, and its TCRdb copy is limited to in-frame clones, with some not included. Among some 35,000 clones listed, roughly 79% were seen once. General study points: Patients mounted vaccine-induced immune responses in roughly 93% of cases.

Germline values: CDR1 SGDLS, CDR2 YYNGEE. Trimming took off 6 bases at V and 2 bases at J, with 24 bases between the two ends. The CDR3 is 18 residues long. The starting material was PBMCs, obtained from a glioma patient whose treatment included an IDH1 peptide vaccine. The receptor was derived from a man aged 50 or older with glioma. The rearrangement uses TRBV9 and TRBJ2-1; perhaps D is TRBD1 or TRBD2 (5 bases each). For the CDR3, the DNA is TGTGCCAGCAACGAAAATACCCCCGGGACCAACCCCTACAATGAGCAGTTCTTC. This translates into CASNENTPGTNPYNEQFF.